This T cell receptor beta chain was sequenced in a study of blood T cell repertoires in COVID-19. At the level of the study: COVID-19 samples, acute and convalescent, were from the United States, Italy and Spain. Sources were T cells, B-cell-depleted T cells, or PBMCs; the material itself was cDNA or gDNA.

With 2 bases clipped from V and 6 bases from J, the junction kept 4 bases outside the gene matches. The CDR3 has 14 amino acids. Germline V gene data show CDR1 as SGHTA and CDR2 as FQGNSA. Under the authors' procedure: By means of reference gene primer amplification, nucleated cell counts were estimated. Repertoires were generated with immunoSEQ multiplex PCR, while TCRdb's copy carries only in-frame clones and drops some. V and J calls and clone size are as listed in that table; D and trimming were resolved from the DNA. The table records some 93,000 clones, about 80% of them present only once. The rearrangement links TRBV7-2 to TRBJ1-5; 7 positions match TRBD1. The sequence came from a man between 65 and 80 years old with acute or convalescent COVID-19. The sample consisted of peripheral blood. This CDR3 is CASSLQGGSQPQHF. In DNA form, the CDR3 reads TGTGCCAGCAGCTTACAAGGGGGCTCTCAGCCCCAGCATTTT.